This T cell receptor (beta chain) comes out of a study of T cell changes during pregnancy in multiple sclerosis. Trimming took off 1 base at V and 5 bases at J, with 11 bases between the two ends. The CDR3 runs 14 residues. Germline V lookup: CDR1 MGHRA, CDR2 YSYEKL. Data came from immunoSEQ multiplex PCR; TCRdb stores just in-frame clones and leaves some out. The data show roughly 51,000 clones, roughly 92% seen once. The receptor was derived from a female donor with multiple sclerosis, enrolled in a pregnancy study. The chain combines TRBV4-1 with TRBJ1-1, with unresolved D. The source was CD8+ T cells from peripheral blood mononuclear cells, collected before pregnancy. Written as DNA, the CDR3 is TGCGCCAGCAGCCAAGCCGCCAGGCATACTGAAGCTTTCTTT. Protein sequence: CASSQAARHTEAFF.